This T cell receptor (beta chain) stems from a study of blood T cell repertoires in COVID-19. Whole-study context: T cells, B-cell-depleted T cells, or PBMCs provided the cDNA or gDNA that served as material.

Original processing notes: Cell counts per sample came from amplifying reference gene primers. The assay was immunoSEQ multiplex PCR, and TCRdb's table has in-frame clones only and misses some. V, J and clone size derive from that table, while D and trimming were established from the DNA sequence. Of 150,000 to 200,000 clones in the sample, around 85% were seen once. This clone was detected only a few times. One Seattle source followed patients from active infection through their disease course. The sequencing input was peripheral blood. This TCR was recovered from a woman in her sixties with COVID-19, enrolled during active disease.

The CDR3 coding sequence is TGCGCCAGCAGCTTGGACAGGGGGAATTCACCCCTCCACTTT. Amino acid sequence: CASSLDRGNSPLHF. This chain links TRBV5-1 with TRBJ1-6; 8 bases fit TRBD1. This CDR3 is 14 amino acids long. Per germline, CDR1 SGHRS and CDR2 YFSETQ. The V gene end was trimmed by 0 bases and the J gene end by 7 bases; junction bases not matched to a gene: 0.